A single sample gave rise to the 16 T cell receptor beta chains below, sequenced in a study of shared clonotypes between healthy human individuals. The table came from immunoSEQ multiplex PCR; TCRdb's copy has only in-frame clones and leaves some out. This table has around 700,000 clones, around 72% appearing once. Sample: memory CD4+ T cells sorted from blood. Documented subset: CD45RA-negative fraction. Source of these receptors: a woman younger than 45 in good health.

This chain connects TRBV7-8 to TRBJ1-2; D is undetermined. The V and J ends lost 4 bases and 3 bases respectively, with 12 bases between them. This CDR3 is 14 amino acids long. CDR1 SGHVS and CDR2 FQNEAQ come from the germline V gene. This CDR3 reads CASSSSRDDYGYTF. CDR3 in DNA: TGTGCCAGCAGCTCCTCAAGAGACGACTATGGCTACACCTTC.

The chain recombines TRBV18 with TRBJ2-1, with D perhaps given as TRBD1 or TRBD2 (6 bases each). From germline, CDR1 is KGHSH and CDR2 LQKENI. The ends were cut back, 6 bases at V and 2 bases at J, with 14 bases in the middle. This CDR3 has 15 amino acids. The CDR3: CASSWGAEAYNEQFF. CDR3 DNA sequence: TGTGCCAGCTCCTGGGGGGCGGAAGCCTACAATGAGCAGTTCTTC.

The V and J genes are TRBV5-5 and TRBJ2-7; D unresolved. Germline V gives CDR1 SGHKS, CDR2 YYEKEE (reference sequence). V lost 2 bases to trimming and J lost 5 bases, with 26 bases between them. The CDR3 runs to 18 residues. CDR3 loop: CASSFIWPPGPSTNEQYF. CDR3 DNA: TGTGCCAGCAGCTTTATATGGCCCCCAGGCCCGTCCACTAACGAGCAGTACTTC.

DNA of the CDR3: TGTGCCAGCAGCTCCGGACTAGCGGGAGGGAGCTCCTACAATGAGCAGTTCTTC. Residues: CASSSGLAGGSSYNEQFF. The chain carries TRBV5-8 and TRBJ2-1; 15 bases are a match to TRBD2. There are 18 residues in the CDR3. Per the germline V gene, CDR1 is SGHTS and CDR2 is YDEGEE. V was clipped by 3 bases and J by 0 bases; unmatched bases: 4.

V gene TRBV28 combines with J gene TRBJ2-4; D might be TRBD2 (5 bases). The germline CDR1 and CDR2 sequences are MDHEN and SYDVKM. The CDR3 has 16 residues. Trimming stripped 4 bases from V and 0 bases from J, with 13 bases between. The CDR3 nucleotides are TGTGCCAGCAGTTCGGGGTGGGCTCTAGCCAAAAACATTCAGTACTTC. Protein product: CASSSGWALAKNIQYF.

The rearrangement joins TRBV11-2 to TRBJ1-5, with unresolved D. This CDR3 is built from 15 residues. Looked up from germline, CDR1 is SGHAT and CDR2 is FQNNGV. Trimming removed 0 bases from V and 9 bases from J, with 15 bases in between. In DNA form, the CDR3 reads TGTGCCAGCAGCTTAGACTATTCGTACAGCCGGCCCCAGCATTTT. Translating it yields CASSLDYSYSRPQHF.

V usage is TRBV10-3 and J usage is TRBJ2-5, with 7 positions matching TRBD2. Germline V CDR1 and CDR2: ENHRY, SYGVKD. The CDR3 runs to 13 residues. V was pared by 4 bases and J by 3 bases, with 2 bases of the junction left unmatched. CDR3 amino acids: CAISVGREETQYF. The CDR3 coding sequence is TGTGCCATCAGTGTAGGGAGGGAAGAGACCCAGTACTTC.

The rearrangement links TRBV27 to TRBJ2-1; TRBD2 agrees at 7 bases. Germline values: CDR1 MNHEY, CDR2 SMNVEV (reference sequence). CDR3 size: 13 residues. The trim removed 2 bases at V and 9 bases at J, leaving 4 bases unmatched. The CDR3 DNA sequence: TGTGCCAGCAGTTTACGGTGGGAGGGTGAGCAGTTCTTC. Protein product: CASSLRWEGEQFF.

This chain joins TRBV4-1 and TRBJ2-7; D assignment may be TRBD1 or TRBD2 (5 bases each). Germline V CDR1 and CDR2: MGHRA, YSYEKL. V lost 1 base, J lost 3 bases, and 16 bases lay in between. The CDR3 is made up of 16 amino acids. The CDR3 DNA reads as TGCGCCAGCAGCCAAGGGCGGTCAGGGACCCTCTACGAGCAGTACTTC. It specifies CASSQGRSGTLYEQYF.

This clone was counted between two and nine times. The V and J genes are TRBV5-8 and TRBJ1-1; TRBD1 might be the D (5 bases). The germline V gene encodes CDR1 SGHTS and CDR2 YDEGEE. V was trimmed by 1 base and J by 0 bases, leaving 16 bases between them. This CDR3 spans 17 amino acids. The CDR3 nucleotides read TGTGCCAGCAGCTTGTTTACTTTTAACAGGATGAACACTGAAGCTTTCTTT. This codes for CASSLFTFNRMNTEAFF.

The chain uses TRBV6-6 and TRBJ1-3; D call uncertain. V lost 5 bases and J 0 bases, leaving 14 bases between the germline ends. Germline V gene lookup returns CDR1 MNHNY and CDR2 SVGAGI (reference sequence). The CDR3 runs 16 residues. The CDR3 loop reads CASSLATGSSGNTIYF. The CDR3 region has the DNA TGTGCCAGCAGTCTGGCGACGGGGAGCTCTGGAAACACCATATATTTT.

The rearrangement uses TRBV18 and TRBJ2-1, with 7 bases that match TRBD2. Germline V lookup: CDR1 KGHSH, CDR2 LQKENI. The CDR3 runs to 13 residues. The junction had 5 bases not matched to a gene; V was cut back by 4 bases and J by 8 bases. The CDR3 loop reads CASSLLADDEQFF. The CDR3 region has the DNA TGTGCCAGCTCACTCCTAGCGGACGATGAGCAGTTCTTC.

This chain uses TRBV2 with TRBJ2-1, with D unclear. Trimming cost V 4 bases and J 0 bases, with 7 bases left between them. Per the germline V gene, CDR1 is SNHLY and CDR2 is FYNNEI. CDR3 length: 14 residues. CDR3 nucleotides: TGTGCCAGCAGTGGATCGGGCTCCTACAATGAGCAGTTCTTC. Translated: CASSGSGSYNEQFF.

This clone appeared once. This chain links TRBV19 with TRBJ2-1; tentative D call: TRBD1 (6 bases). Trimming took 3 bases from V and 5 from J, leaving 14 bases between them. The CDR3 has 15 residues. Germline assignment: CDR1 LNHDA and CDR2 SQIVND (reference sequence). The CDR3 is CASSIWTVPNNEQFF. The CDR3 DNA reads TGTGCCAGTAGTATTTGGACAGTACCAAACAATGAGCAGTTCTTC.

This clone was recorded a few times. The CDR3 nucleotides are TGTGCCAGCAGCGTAGCGGGGTTCGGGGCAGATACGCAGTATTTT. This sequence encodes CASSVAGFGADTQYF. This sequence joins TRBV9 and TRBJ2-3, with D possibly TRBD2 on 5 matching bases. Germline assignment: CDR1 SGDLS and CDR2 YYNGEE. This CDR3 region has 15 residues. Trimming cost V 0 bases and J 4 bases, with 12 bases left between them.

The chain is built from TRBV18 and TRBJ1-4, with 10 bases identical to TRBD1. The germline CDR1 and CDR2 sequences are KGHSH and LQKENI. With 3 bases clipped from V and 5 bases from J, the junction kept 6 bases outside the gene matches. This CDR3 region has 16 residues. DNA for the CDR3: TGTGCCAGCTCACCTTTCCGGGACAGGGGAAATGAAAAACTGTTTTTT. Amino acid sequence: CASSPFRDRGNEKLFF.